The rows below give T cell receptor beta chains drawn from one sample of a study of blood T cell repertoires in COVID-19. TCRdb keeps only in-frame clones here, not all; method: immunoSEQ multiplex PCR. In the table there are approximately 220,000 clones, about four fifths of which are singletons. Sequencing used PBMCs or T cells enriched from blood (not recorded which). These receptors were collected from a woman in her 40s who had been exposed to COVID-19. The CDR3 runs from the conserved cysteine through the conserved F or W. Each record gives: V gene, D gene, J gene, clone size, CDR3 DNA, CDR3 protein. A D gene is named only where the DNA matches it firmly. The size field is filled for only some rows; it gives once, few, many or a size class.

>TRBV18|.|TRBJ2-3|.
TGTGCCAGCTCACCAAATCCCCCAGGAAACACAGATACGCAGTATTTT
CASSPNPPGNTDTQYF
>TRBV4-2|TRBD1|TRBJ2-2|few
TGTGCCAGCAGCCCGGGACAGGGGGCGAACACCGGGGAGCTGTTTTTT
CASSPGQGANTGELFF
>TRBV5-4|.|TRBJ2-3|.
TGTGCCAGCAGCTCCGCTTCTAGTCGCCTCATGACAGATACGCAGTATTTT
CASSSASSRLMTDTQYF
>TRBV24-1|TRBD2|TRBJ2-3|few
TGTGCCACCCAAAGCGGGGCCCTCTGGGGCGCAGATACGCAGTATTTT
CATQSGALWGADTQYF
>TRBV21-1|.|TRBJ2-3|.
TGTGCCAGCAGCAAAGGTGTTTTCCCGGGACTAGGGCCGGATACGCAGTATTTT
CASSKGVFPGLGPDTQYF
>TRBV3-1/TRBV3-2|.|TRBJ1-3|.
TGTGCCAGCAGCCAAGGCCTGGGGGCCCTCTCTGGAAACACCATATATTTT
CASSQGLGALSGNTIYF
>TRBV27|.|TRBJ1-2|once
TGTGCCAGCAAAGGGAATGGGGGCGGCTATGGCTACACCTTC
CASKGNGGGYGYTF
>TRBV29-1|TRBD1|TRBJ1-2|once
TGCAGCGTCCCCTCCGGGACAGGCGTCTTCTATGGCTACACCTTC
CSVPSGTGVFYGYTF
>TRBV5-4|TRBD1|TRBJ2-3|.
TGTGCCAGCAGCACTCGACAGGGCAAAGATACGCAGTATTTT
CASSTRQGKDTQYF
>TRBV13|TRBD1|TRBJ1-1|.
TGTGCCAGCAGCCCCAGAGAGACAGGGTGGGCGAACACTGAAGCTTTCTTT
CASSPRETGWANTEAFF
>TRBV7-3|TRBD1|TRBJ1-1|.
TGTGCCAGCAGCCCAACAGGACAGGGTGACACTGAAGCTTTCTTT
CASSPTGQGDTEAFF
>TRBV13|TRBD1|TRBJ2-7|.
TGTGCCAGCAGCTTAGGCCTACTACGTAAAGGGGGCAAAGAGCAGTACTTC
CASSLGLLRKGGKEQYF
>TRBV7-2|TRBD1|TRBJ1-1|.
TGTGCCAGCAGCTCCCAGGGGGCGGTCACTGAAGCTTTCTTT
CASSSQGAVTEAFF
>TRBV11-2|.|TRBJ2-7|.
TGTGCCAGCAGCTTTCGGACAGAGCTATCCGAGCAGTACTTC
CASSFRTELSEQYF
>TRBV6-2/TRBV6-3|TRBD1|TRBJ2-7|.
TGTGCCAGCAGTCCGGTCGGGACAGGGAAGGAAGAGCAGTACTTC
CASSPVGTGKEEQYF
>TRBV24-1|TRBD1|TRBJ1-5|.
TGTGCCACCAGTAGCAGGGGGGCGTCAAATCAGCCCCAGCATTTT
CATSSRGASNQPQHF
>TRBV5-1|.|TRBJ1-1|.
TGCGCCAGCTGCCCTATGGTGTTCGGGGGGATGGACACTGAAGCTTTCTTT
CASCPMVFGGMDTEAFF
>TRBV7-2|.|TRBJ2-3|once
TGTGCCAGCAGCCTTCCGACTGGGGGGTTCGTAGATACGCAGTATTTT
CASSLPTGGFVDTQYF
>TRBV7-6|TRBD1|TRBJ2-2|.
TGTGCCAGCAGCTTAGCGGTCGGACAGGGCCCCGGGGAGCTGTTTTTT
CASSLAVGQGPGELFF
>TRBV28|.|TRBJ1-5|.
TGTGCCACGTGTAGCAATCAGCCCCAGCATTTT
CATCSNQPQHF
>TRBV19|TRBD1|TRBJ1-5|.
TGTGCCAGTAGCCCACGGGACAGGGGCCTCAATCAGCCCCAGCATTTT
CASSPRDRGLNQPQHF
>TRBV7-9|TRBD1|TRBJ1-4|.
TGTGCCAGCAGCTCGAGGGACAGAGCAATCGAAAAACTGTTTTTT
CASSSRDRAIEKLFF
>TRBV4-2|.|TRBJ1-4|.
TGTGCCAGCAGCCTGACTCGGGGGGGGGAAAAACTGTTTTTT
CASSLTRGGEKLFF
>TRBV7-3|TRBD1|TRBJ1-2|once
TGTGCCAGCAGCCCAAACTCCGGGACAGGGGTCTCCTATGGCTACACCTTC
CASSPNSGTGVSYGYTF
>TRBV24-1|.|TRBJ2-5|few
TGTGCCACCAGTGATCCGAGGGCTAGCGAGGGTTCAGGGAAGACCCAGTACTTC
CATSDPRASEGSGKTQYF
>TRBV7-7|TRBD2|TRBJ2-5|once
TGTGCTAGCAGCCACCAGACTAGCGGGGGTCAAGAGACCCAGTACTTC
CASSHQTSGGQETQYF
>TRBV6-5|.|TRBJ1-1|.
TGTGCCAGCAGTTACCCCGCGGGGGAGCGAGCTTTCTTT
CASSYPAGERAFF
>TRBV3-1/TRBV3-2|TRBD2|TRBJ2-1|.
TGTGCCAGCAGCCCCCCTGGACTAGCAAACGAGCAGTTCTTC
CASSPPGLANEQFF
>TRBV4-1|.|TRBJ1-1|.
TGCGCCAGCAGCTGGGACAAGGGGGATGAAGCTTTCTTT
CASSWDKGDEAFF
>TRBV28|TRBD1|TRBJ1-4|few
TGTGCCAGCAGGCGGACAGGGGGAAATAATGAAAAACTGTTTTTT
CASRRTGGNNEKLFF
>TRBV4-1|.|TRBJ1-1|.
TGCGCCAGCAGCCAAGATCCGGGGTACACTGAAGCTTTCTTT
CASSQDPGYTEAFF
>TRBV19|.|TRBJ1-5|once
TGTGCCAGTAGTATCGAGGGGCCCCAGCATTTT
CASSIEGPQHF
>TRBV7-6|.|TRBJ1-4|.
TGTGCCAGCAGCCCGGAGGTGGAGGGGCCTGCAACTAATGAAAAACTGTTTTTT
CASSPEVEGPATNEKLFF
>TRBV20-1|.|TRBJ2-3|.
TGCAGTGCCGGAGGAGATACGCAGTATTTT
CSAGGDTQYF
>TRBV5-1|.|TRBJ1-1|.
TGCGCCAGCAGCTTCCTGGGGCGGATGAACACTGAAGCTTTCTTT
CASSFLGRMNTEAFF
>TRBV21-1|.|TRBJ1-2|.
TGTGCCAGCAGCACCAGGGACAATGGCTATGGCTACACCTTC
CASSTRDNGYGYTF
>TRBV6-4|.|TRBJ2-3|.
TGTGCCAGCAGTGACGGTTCGGGGGTCACAGATACGCAGTATTTT
CASSDGSGVTDTQYF
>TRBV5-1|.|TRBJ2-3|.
TGCGCCAGCAGCCCGCCCCCCCCCGCGGATACGCAGTATTTT
CASSPPPPADTQYF
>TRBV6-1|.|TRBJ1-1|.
TGTGCCAGCACCACCGGGGGGACTGAAGCTTTCTTT
CASTTGGTEAFF
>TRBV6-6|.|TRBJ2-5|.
TGTGCCAGCAGTTACTCTCCTTGGAGTCCTCAAGAGACCCAGTACTTC
CASSYSPWSPQETQYF
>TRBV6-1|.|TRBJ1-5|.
TGTGCCAGCAGTGGAGAGAGCCCCAGGGCCAATCAGCCCCAGCATTTT
CASSGESPRANQPQHF
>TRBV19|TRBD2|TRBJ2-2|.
TGTGCCAGTAGTATCCCGGCCTCAACTAGCGGGGGGATCGGCGGGGAGCTGTTTTTT
CASSIPASTSGGIGGELFF
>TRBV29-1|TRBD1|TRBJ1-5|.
TGCAGCGGTATCCGGGACAGGGACCAGAGCAATCAGCCCCAGCATTTT
CSGIRDRDQSNQPQHF
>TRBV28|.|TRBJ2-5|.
TGTGCCATTTCCGGGACACAAAACGCGGAGACCCAGTACTTC
CAISGTQNAETQYF
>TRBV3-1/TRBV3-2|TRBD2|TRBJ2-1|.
TGTGCCAGCAGCCAATTCCTAGCGGGGGGGAAGAGTGAGCAGTTCTTC
CASSQFLAGGKSEQFF
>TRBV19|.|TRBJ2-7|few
TGTGCCAGTAGTATAGGTAGCGAGCAGTACTTC
CASSIGSEQYF
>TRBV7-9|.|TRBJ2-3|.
TGTGCCAGCTGGGGCGGGGGCTCCCCGGATACGCAGTATTTT
CASWGGGSPDTQYF
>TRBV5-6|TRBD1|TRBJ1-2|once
TGTGCCAGCAGCTTCGGACAGGGGGATCAAGGCTACACCTTC
CASSFGQGDQGYTF
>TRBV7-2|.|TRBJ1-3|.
TGTGCCAGCAGCTTAGCAGGGGGTAATGGAAACACCATATATTTT
CASSLAGGNGNTIYF
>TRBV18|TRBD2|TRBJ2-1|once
TGTGCCAGCTCACCGTCGGGGGGGCGTACTACCCCCTACAATGAGCAGTTCTTC
CASSPSGGRTTPYNEQFF